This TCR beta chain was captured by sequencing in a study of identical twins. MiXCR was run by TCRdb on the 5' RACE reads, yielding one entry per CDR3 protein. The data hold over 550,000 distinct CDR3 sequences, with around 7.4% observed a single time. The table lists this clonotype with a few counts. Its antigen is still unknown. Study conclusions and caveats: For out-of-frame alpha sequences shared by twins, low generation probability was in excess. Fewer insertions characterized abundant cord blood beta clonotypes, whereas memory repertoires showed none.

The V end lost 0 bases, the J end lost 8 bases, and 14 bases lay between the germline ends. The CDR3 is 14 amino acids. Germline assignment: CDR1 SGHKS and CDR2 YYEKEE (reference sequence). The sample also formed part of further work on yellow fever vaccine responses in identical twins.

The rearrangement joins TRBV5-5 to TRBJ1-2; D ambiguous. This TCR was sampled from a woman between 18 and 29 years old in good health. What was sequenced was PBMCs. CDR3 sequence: CASSLGSLLGGYTF. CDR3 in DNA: TGTGCCAGCAGCTTGGGCAGCCTCCTAGGGGGCTACACCTTC.